A selection of T cell receptor beta chains follows, all from one sample in a study of cytomegalovirus exposure and HLA in healthy donors. Produced via immunoSEQ multiplex PCR; TCRdb's table is partial and in-frame only. Of approximately 190,000 clones listed, 84% are singletons. Sequenced: PBMCs. These receptors all stem from a woman aged 45-65 years in good health and CMV-seropositive. Both conserved end residues are part of each CDR3. Fields, in order: clone size, J gene, V gene, D gene, CDR3 DNA, CDR3 protein. A D gene is named only where the DNA matches it firmly. Size tells how often a clone was seen (once, few, many) or the class of an expanded clone, and some rows leave it out.

>-|TRBJ2-2|TRBV15|-
TGTGCCACCAGCAGCGGGGGGCCTAACACCGGGGAGCTGTTTTTT
CATSSGGPNTGELFF
>-|TRBJ1-2|TRBV29-1|-
TGCAGCGCTTGGGCCCACCGGGGCTACACCTTC
CSAWAHRGYTF
>-|TRBJ2-3|TRBV4-3|TRBD1
TGCGCCAGCAGTCCAGACAGGGTAGCAGATACGCAGTATTTT
CASSPDRVADTQYF
>-|TRBJ1-4|TRBV6-1|TRBD1
TGTGCCAGCAGTGTGGGACAGGACTTTAATGAAAAACTGTTTTTT
CASSVGQDFNEKLFF
>-|TRBJ2-4|TRBV19|TRBD2
TGTGCCAGCAGGACTAGCGGGGGGCTAGCCAAAAACATTCAGTACTTC
CASRTSGGLAKNIQYF
>-|TRBJ1-2|TRBV10-3|TRBD1
TGTGCCGCCACCGGGACAGGGGCCATCTATGGCTACACCTTC
CAATGTGAIYGYTF
>few|TRBJ2-7|TRBV6-5|-
TGTGCCACTATCAGGAATCCACAGAGCTCCTACGAGCAGTACTTC
CATIRNPQSSYEQYF
>-|TRBJ2-5|TRBV7-2|TRBD2
TGTGCCAGCAGCTTAACCCCGGGGGGCCAAGAGACCCAGTACTTC
CASSLTPGGQETQYF
>-|TRBJ1-3|TRBV30|-
TGTGCCTGGAGTGTACTCAGGGACTCTGGAAACACCATATATTTT
CAWSVLRDSGNTIYF
>-|TRBJ2-7|TRBV9|-
TGTGCCAGCAGCGGAGGACAGTACTCCTACGAGCAGTACTTC
CASSGGQYSYEQYF
>-|TRBJ2-5|TRBV6-1|TRBD2
TGTGCCAGCAGTTTTGCGGGGGGGCGGGAGCAGTACTTC
CASSFAGGREQYF
>-|TRBJ2-5|TRBV5-6|TRBD2
TGTGCCAGCAGCTCGAGACTAGCGGGGGGGATGGAGACCCAGTACTTC
CASSSRLAGGMETQYF
>-|TRBJ2-4|TRBV5-6|TRBD1
TGTGCCAGCAGCGTAACCACAGGGGGCGCAACCAAAAACATTCAGTACTTC
CASSVTTGGATKNIQYF
>-|TRBJ1-3|TRBV18|-
TGTGCCAGCTCGCCTATGGCAGGGGTCTCTGGAAACACCATATATTTT
CASSPMAGVSGNTIYF
>-|TRBJ2-3|TRBV4-2|-
TGTGCCAGCAGCCAAGTCGGTGCCACAGATACGCAGTATTTT
CASSQVGATDTQYF
>-|TRBJ1-5|TRBV6-4|-
TGTGCCAGCAGTTATTTGGGAGGGGCCGCATCCTGTCAGCCCCAGCATTTT
CASSYLGGAASCQPQHF
>-|TRBJ2-5|TRBV15|-
TGTGCCATCAGCAGAGGAGGGGGCAAAGAGACCCAGTACTTC
CAISRGGGKETQYF
>-|TRBJ2-3|TRBV7-9|TRBD2
TGTGCCAGCAGGCAACCGGGACTAGCGGGGGGGGCGGCATGGGGTACGCAGTATTTT
CASRQPGLAGGAAWGTQYF
>few|TRBJ2-2|TRBV6-5|-
TGTGCCAGCAGTTACCATCCCCTACGAGGGACCGGGGAGCTGTTTTTT
CASSYHPLRGTGELFF
>-|TRBJ1-1|TRBV27|TRBD1
TGTGCCAGCAGTCCCTTAGGGACAGGAGCGAACACTGAAGCTTTCTTT
CASSPLGTGANTEAFF
>once|TRBJ2-1|TRBV21-1|-
TGTGCCAGCAGCAAAATTAAGCGGGGGGTCAATGAGCAGTTCTTC
CASSKIKRGVNEQFF
>-|TRBJ2-2|TRBV9|-
TGTGCCAGCAGAGCAACCGGGGAGCTGTTTTTT
CASRATGELFF
>-|TRBJ1-1|TRBV2|-
TGTGCCAGCAAACAGGACCTGAACACTGAAGCTTTCTTT
CASKQDLNTEAFF
>-|TRBJ2-1|TRBV18|-
TGTGCCAGCTCAACGGGGGTGGGTGGCAATGAGCAGTTCTTC
CASSTGVGGNEQFF
>-|TRBJ1-1|TRBV7-9|TRBD1
TGTGCCAGCAGCTCCCAGACAGGGACGAACACTGAAGCTTTCTTT
CASSSQTGTNTEAFF
>-|TRBJ2-1|TRBV4-2|TRBD2
TGTGCCAGCAGCCGCACTAGCGGGGAACTTCTTTCGGAGCAGTTCTTC
CASSRTSGELLSEQFF
>-|TRBJ1-3|TRBV7-2|TRBD1
TGTGCCAGCAGCCTCCGAGGACAGGGTGTTTCCATATATTTT
CASSLRGQGVSIYF
>-|TRBJ2-4|TRBV6-6|-
TGTGCCAGCAGCTCCGAAACGGGGAACATTCAGTACTTC
CASSSETGNIQYF
>once|TRBJ1-2|TRBV6-5|-
TGTGCCAGCAGGGAACCGGGAGATCTGTATGGCTACACCTTC
CASREPGDLYGYTF